Presented here are 9 T cell receptor beta chains from one specimen sequenced in a study of immune characterization of retroperitoneal liposarcoma. From the PCR reads, TCRdb called clonotypes with MiXCR, one entry per CDR3 protein. The data hold thousands of distinct CDR3 sequences, with around 42% observed a single time. The sequencing sample was made of tumor tissue. Receptors originate from a male donor with retroperitoneal liposarcoma.

The chain is built from TRBV12-3 or TRBV12-4 and TRBJ2-1, with TRBD1 identical over 7 bases. CDR3 length: 13 amino acids. The junction had 9 bases not matched to a gene; V was cut back by 6 bases and J by 10 bases. CDR3 nucleotides: TGTGCCAGCAGCCAGACAGGGTCCTACGAGCAGTTCTTC. Its translation: CASSQTGSYEQFF.

The gene calls are TRBV6-1 and TRBJ2-1; TRBD2 might be the D (6 bases). Germline values: CDR1 MNHNS, CDR2 SASEGT. The CDR3 has 15 residues. The V gene lost 5 bases and the J gene lost 13 bases, with 24 bases spanning the gap. The CDR3 bases are TGTGCCAGCAGTTCCCGGGGAGGAGACTGGGAGACCCAGTTCTTC. Protein sequence: CASSSRGGDWETQFF.

The chain uses TRBV12-3 or TRBV12-4 and TRBJ2-5, with TRBD1 matching 7 bases. With 2 bases clipped from V and 11 bases from J, the junction kept 23 bases outside the gene matches. CDR3 length: 18 amino acids. CDR3: CASSLPNWDSPSYNEQYF. For the CDR3, the DNA is TGTGCCAGCAGTTTACCGAATTGGGACAGCCCATCCTACAATGAGCAGTACTTC.

In this sample, this clonotype turned up a few times. This chain uses TRBV6-9 with TRBJ2-1; 7 positions match TRBD2. The CDR3 is made up of 15 amino acids. Germline V gene sequence: CDR1 MNHGY, CDR2 SVAAGI. V lost 4 bases and J lost 7; bases outside the gene matches: 10. CDR3 residues: CASSSRRGRVNEQFF. CDR3 DNA sequence: TGTGCCAGCAGTTCGAGGCGGGGGAGGGTTAATGAGCAGTTCTTC.

The V gene is TRBV11-2, the J gene TRBJ2-4; D uncertain. V was cut by 1 base and J by 4 bases, with 11 bases left in between. Germline V gives CDR1 SGHAT, CDR2 FQNNGV. CDR3 length: 15 amino acids. The CDR3: CASSLGYGQKNIQYF. The CDR3, as DNA: TGTGCCAGCAGCTTAGGCTACGGTCAGAAAAACATTCAGTACTTC.

This clonotype was detected a few times. The V gene is TRBV7-2, the J gene TRBJ2-1, with 12 bases lining up with TRBD2. V lost 5 bases to trimming and J lost 9 bases; unmatched junction nucleotides: 5. CDR1 and CDR2 (germline): SGHTA, FQGNSA. The CDR3 length is 14 residues. CDR3 DNA sequence: TGTGCCAGCAGCCCCTGGACTAGCGGGACTGAGCAGTTCTTC. This encodes CASSPWTSGTEQFF. Full variable domain (remainder filled in from reference TRBV7-2 and TRBJ2-1): GAGVSQSPSNKVTEKGKDVELRCDPISGHTALYWYRQSLGQGLEFLIYFQGNSAPDKSGLPSDRFSAERTGGSVSTLTIQRTQQEDSAVYLCASSPWTSGTEQFFGPGTRLTVL.

In its sample, this clonotype was seen a few times. V gene TRBV27 combines with J gene TRBJ1-6; TRBD1 agrees at 10 bases. The germline gives CDR1 MNHEY, CDR2 SMNVEV (reference sequence). This CDR3 contains 12 residues. Trimming cost V 8 bases and J 10 bases; bases outside gene matches: 2. The CDR3 reads CASGTGVSPLHF. In nucleotides, the CDR3 is TGTGCCAGCGGGACAGGGGTCTCACCCCTCCACTTT.

The V call is TRBV6-5, the J call TRBJ2-1; 10 nucleotides match TRBD2. TRBJ2-7 explains the end of the DNA better; the J call may be wrong. The V gene's germline CDR1 is MNHEY and CDR2 SVGAGI. This CDR3 has 14 amino acids. The CDR3 here is CARGPGLAYYEQYF. CDR3 DNA sequence: TGTGCCAGAGGTCCGGGACTAGCGTACTACGAGCAGTACTTC.

The chain combines TRBV5-6 with TRBJ2-1, with a possible D match to TRBD1 (6 bases). The end of the DNA aligns better with TRBJ2-5, so the J call may be wrong. This CDR3 contains 13 residues. Germline lookup yields CDR1 SGHDT and CDR2 YYEEEE. In DNA form, the CDR3 reads TGTGCCAGCAGCTTAGGACAGATAGAGACCCAGTACTTC. Its translation is CASSLGQIETQYF.